The 19 T cell receptor beta chains listed next were all sequenced from one sample in a study of CD8 T cells in Susac syndrome. The authors reverse transcribed roughly 0.5 to 1 ug RNA with random hexamers. TCRdb re-called the immunoSEQ multiplex PCR reads through MiXCR, storing one row per CDR3 protein. The table records around 80,000 distinct CDR3 sequences, around 94% of them present only once. Sequencing input: CD8+ T cells from PBMCs. The source is a human donor in good health.

The chain carries TRBV6-2 or TRBV6-3 and TRBJ2-4, with a weak D call TRBD2 (6 bases). The CDR3 covers 14 residues. V lost 6 bases and J lost 2, with 11 bases in between. CDR1 is MNHEY and CDR2 is SVGEGT in the germline V gene. The DNA of the CDR3 is TGTGCCAGCAGAGGCAGGGACTCCAAAAACATTCAGTACTTC. Translating it yields CASRGRDSKNIQYF.

The chain uses TRBV28 and TRBJ2-6; 7 nucleotides line up with TRBD1. The V gene's germline CDR1 is MDHEN and CDR2 SYDVKM. The CDR3 is 15 residues long. V trimming: 5 bases; J trimming: 2 bases; junction bases outside the gene matches: 3. The DNA for the CDR3 is TGTGCCAGCAGTCTCCAGGGGGCTGGGGCCAACGTCCTGACTTTC. Its translation is CASSLQGAGANVLTF.

This clonotype occurred once. The chain joins TRBV13 to TRBJ1-2; D might be TRBD1 (6 bases). V shed 5 bases and J shed 4 bases, with 11 bases lying between them. The CDR3 is 13 amino acids. Germline V CDR1 and CDR2: PRHDT, FYEKMQ (reference sequence). DNA for the CDR3: TGTGCCAGCAGCGCCACGGACAGCTATGGCTACACCTTC. Residues: CASSATDSYGYTF. The variable domain in full, with the rest retrieved from reference TRBV13 and TRBJ1-2, is AAGVIQSPRHLIKEKRETATLKCYPIPRHDTVYWYQQGPGQDPQFLISFYEKMQSDKGSIPDRFSAQQFSDYHSELNMSSLELGDSALYFCASSATDSYGYTFGSGTRLTVV.

The chain couples TRBV20-1 to TRBJ2-7; 8 positions agree with TRBD2. This CDR3 has 16 residues. With V trimmed by 3 bases and J by 0 bases, 10 bases remained unmatched. CDR1 is DFQATT and CDR2 is SNEGSKA in the germline V gene (reference sequence). The chain's CDR3 is CSASFDPAGASYEQYF. DNA for the CDR3: TGCAGTGCTAGTTTCGATCCAGCGGGGGCCTCCTACGAGCAGTACTTC.

The chain recombines TRBV20-1 with TRBJ1-3; D gene unclear. In germline, CDR1 is DFQATT, CDR2 SNEGSKA (reference sequence). The CDR3 runs 16 residues. V was cut by 0 bases and J by 0 bases, with 12 bases left in between. CDR3 coding DNA: TGCAGTGCTAGAGATCTAGACGGCCTCTCTGGAAACACCATATATTTT. It yields the protein CSARDLDGLSGNTIYF.

In this sample, this clonotype turned up once. This rearrangement joins TRBV7-9 to TRBJ1-1; D gene ambiguous. The CDR3 sequence is 12 residues long. Germline assignment: CDR1 SEHNR and CDR2 FQNEAQ (reference sequence). The V and J ends lost 4 bases and 11 bases respectively, with 14 bases between them. CDR3 bases: TGTGCCAGCAGCTACCAGGATCCGGGCGCTTTCTTT. It encodes CASSYQDPGAFF.

This rearrangement joins TRBV4-1 to TRBJ2-3; tentative D call: TRBD1 (5 bases). V was pared by 2 bases and J by 7 bases, with 19 bases between. The germline CDR1 and CDR2 sequences are MGHRA and YSYEKL. The length of the CDR3 is 16 residues. CDR3 nucleotide sequence: TGCGCCAGCAGCCAAAGACAGTCGGTCGGAACACATACGCAGTATTTT. This encodes CASSQRQSVGTHTQYF.

CDR3 bases: TGTGCCAGCAGTGAAGAAGGGGGTGAAGCTTTCTTT. Translating gives CASSEEGGEAFF. The V gene is TRBV6-4, the J gene TRBJ1-1; tentatively, D is TRBD1 (6 bases). The ends were cut back, 3 bases at V and 7 bases at J, with 9 bases in the middle. CDR3 length: 12 amino acids. The germline V gene encodes CDR1 MRHNA and CDR2 SNTAGT.

The chain is built from TRBV7-9 and TRBJ1-2; D gene unclear. Trimming left V 3 bases short and J 0 bases short, with 17 bases between. Germline CDR1 SEHNR, CDR2 FQNEAQ (reference sequence). CDR3 size: 17 residues. CDR3 sequence reads: CASSLRPPQRTNYGYTF. The CDR3 DNA reads as TGTGCCAGCAGCTTGCGGCCCCCTCAAAGGACTAACTATGGCTACACCTTC.

The chain joins TRBV9 to TRBJ1-5; D possibly corresponds to TRBD1 (6 bases). Per the germline V gene, CDR1 is SGDLS and CDR2 is YYNGEE. The V end lost 0 bases, the J end lost 7 bases, and 11 bases lay between the germline ends. The CDR3 runs to 14 residues. CDR3 sequence: CASSVDRVGQPQHF. The CDR3, as DNA: TGTGCCAGCAGCGTAGACAGGGTCGGACAGCCCCAGCATTTT.

This sequence joins TRBV5-4 and TRBJ2-2; D not resolved. Deletions cut 2 bases from V and 4 bases from J, with 6 bases between. Germline V gene data show CDR1 as SGHNT and CDR2 as YYREEE (reference sequence). This CDR3 contains 13 residues. The CDR3 is CASSFWSTGELFF. The CDR3 coding sequence is TGTGCCAGCAGCTTCTGGTCCACCGGGGAGCTGTTTTTT.

The chain joins TRBV20-1 to TRBJ2-1, with 10 nucleotides matching TRBD2. V lost 5 bases and J lost 3; bases outside the gene matches: 4. This CDR3 has 14 amino acids. CDR1 is DFQATT and CDR2 is SNEGSKA in the germline V gene (reference sequence). The CDR3 protein is CSAGRTSGYNEQFF. The CDR3 bases are TGCAGTGCTGGTAGGACTAGCGGCTACAATGAGCAGTTCTTC.

The chain uses TRBV7-2 and TRBJ2-1, with 15 bases aligning to TRBD2. Germline CDR1 and CDR2: SGHTA and FQGNSA. The CDR3 is 15 amino acids. Germline trimming cut 5 bases from V and 8 bases from J; bases unmatched to any gene: 4. The DNA for the CDR3 is TGTGCCAGCAGCCTAGGGACTAGCGGGAGGTATGAGCAGTTCTTC. This sequence encodes CASSLGTSGRYEQFF.

V gene TRBV28 combines with J gene TRBJ2-1, with D maybe TRBD2 (5 bases). The V end lost 5 bases, the J end lost 8 bases, and 13 bases lay between the germline ends. The length of the CDR3 is 13 residues. Germline V gene lookup returns CDR1 MDHEN and CDR2 SYDVKM. The CDR3 sequence is CASSPRTEDEQFF. The CDR3 DNA reads TGTGCCAGCAGTCCCCGGACTGAAGATGAGCAGTTCTTC. Variable domain in full (rest from reference TRBV28 and TRBJ2-1): DVKVTQSSRYLVKRTGEKVFLECVQDMDHENMFWYRQDPGLGLRLIYFSYDVKMKEKGDIPEGYSVSREKKERFSLILESASTNQTSMYLCASSPRTEDEQFFGPGTRLTVL.

J is TRBJ2-1 and V is TRBV29-1; D may match TRBD1 or TRBD2 (5 bases each). The length of the CDR3 is 16 residues. From germline, CDR1 is SQVTM and CDR2 ANQGSEA. Between the trimmed V and J ends, which lost 3 bases and 1 base, there was a span of 16 bases. The chain's CDR3 is CSVELPGWGSYNEQFF. The CDR3 nucleotides are TGCAGCGTTGAGTTACCAGGGTGGGGGTCCTACAATGAGCAGTTCTTC.

The J gene is TRBJ1-1, the V gene TRBV29-1; D may be TRBD1 (5 bases). V lost 3 bases to trimming and J lost 7 bases, with 12 bases between them. CDR3 size: 12 residues. Germline V gene lookup returns CDR1 SQVTM and CDR2 ANQGSEA. DNA for the CDR3: TGCAGCGTTGAGAGGGGCGAAGGTGAAGCTTTCTTT. Its protein is CSVERGEGEAFF.

This clonotype appeared once. The chain links TRBV12-3 or TRBV12-4 to TRBJ2-2; D perhaps matches TRBD2 (6 bases). The CDR3 runs to 16 residues. V lost 7 bases and J 4 bases, leaving 19 bases between the germline ends. CDR3 in DNA: TGTGCCAGCACTCAAACGGGGCTAGCGAGCACCGGGGAGCTGTTTTTT. It is translated as CASTQTGLASTGELFF.

V usage is TRBV7-6 and J usage is TRBJ1-1; D uncertain. Germline-derived CDR1 and CDR2 are SGHVS and FNYEAQ. Between the trimmed V and J ends, which lost 2 bases and 8 bases, there was a span of 9 bases. CDR3 length equals 12 residues. In DNA, the CDR3 is TGTGCCAGCAGCTTACCCGACCAAGAAGCTTTCTTT. It specifies CASSLPDQEAFF. The whole variable domain, remainder taken from reference TRBV7-6 and TRBJ1-1, is GAGVSQSPRYKVTKRGQDVALRCDPISGHVSLYWYRQALGQGPEFLTYFNYEAQQDKSGLPNDRFSAERPEGSISTLTIQRTEQRDSAMYRCASSLPDQEAFFGQGTRLTVV.

The rearrangement joins TRBV29-1 to TRBJ2-7, with D maybe TRBD1 (6 bases). Per the germline V gene, CDR1 is SQVTM and CDR2 is ANQGSEA. V was cut by 2 bases and J by 0 bases, with 11 bases left in between. This CDR3 has 14 amino acids. This chain's CDR3 is CSVEWGTSSYEQYV. The DNA for the CDR3 is TGCAGCGTTGAATGGGGGACAAGCTCCTACGAGCAGTACGTC.